A selection of T cell receptor beta chains follows, all from one sample in a study of shared clonotypes between healthy human individuals. TCRdb keeps only in-frame clones here, not all; method: immunoSEQ multiplex PCR. This sample has 2 million to 2.5 million clones, with under 97% found just once. Sequencing was performed on naive CD4+ T cells sorted from blood. Receptor source: a man between 18 and 35 years old in good health. Each CDR3 is given with its conserved first and last residue. D genes are given only for firm matches. Clone size is stated in some rows and not others, as once, few, many or a class when expanded.

NA,TRBV30,NA,TRBJ1-1,TGTGCCTGGAGTCCCACAGGGTGGAACACTGAAGCTTTCTTT,CAWSPTGWNTEAFF
NA,TRBV30,NA,TRBJ1-1,TGTGCCTCAAAAGGGGATTTTGGGGCGGGGAACACTGAAGCTTTCTTT,CASKGDFGAGNTEAFF
NA,TRBV2,NA,TRBJ2-5,TGTGCCAGCAGTGCCGAGAGTGCAGAGACCCAGTACTTC,CASSAESAETQYF
TRBD1,TRBV27,NA,TRBJ2-5,TGTGCCAGCAGTTTACTACAGGGGGCCCAAGAGACCCAGTACTTC,CASSLLQGAQETQYF
NA,TRBV10-3,NA,TRBJ2-5,TGTGCCATCAGTGAGGTAGACCAGCGTGGGACCCAGTACTTC,CAISEVDQRGTQYF
TRBD1,TRBV19,NA,TRBJ1-2,TGTGCCAGTTCCACAGGGGAGGGGCGAAACTATGGCTACACCTTC,CASSTGEGRNYGYTF
TRBD1,TRBV5-4,NA,TRBJ2-6,TGTGCCAGCACGACAGGGGGGATACTCTCTGGGGCCAACGTCCTGACTTTC,CASTTGGILSGANVLTF
TRBD2,TRBV7-3,NA,TRBJ2-3,TGTGCCAGCAGCAGTACTAGCGGGGCAGATACGCAGTATTTT,CASSSTSGADTQYF
NA,TRBV7-3,NA,TRBJ1-2,TGTGCCAGCAGCGCAGCGGGGGGCGGTGGCTACACCTTC,CASSAAGGGGYTF
NA,TRBV6-6,NA,TRBJ1-2,TGTGCCAGCAGTTATAGAAGGGAGGTTAACTATGGCTACACCTTC,CASSYRREVNYGYTF
NA,TRBV5-1,once,TRBJ2-7,TGCGCCAGCAGCGATACAACAGGGAACTCCTACGAGCAGTACTTC,CASSDTTGNSYEQYF
NA,TRBV7-2,NA,TRBJ1-5,TGTGCCAGCAGCTTACAGGAGAGGCAGCCCCAGCATTTT,CASSLQERQPQHF
NA,TRBV23-1,few,TRBJ2-7,TGCGCCAGCAGTCAATCAGGACAACGGACCTACGAGCAGTACTTC,CASSQSGQRTYEQYF
NA,TRBV6-1,NA,TRBJ1-5,TGTGCCAGCAGTGAAGAAACGACGAAAGCGGGGGAGCCCCAGCATTTT,CASSEETTKAGEPQHF
TRBD2,TRBV2,NA,TRBJ2-7,TGTGCCGGCCGGGGGGAGGCCTACGAGCAGTACTTC,CAGRGEAYEQYF
TRBD2,TRBV4-3,NA,TRBJ2-1,TGCGCCAGCAGCCAAGCCGGGACTAGCTCCTCCTGGAACAATGAGCAGTTCTTC,CASSQAGTSSSWNNEQFF
NA,TRBV6-1,NA,TRBJ1-4,TGTGCCAGCAGTGAGCTCTCAGGGTCAACTAATGAAAAACTGTTTTTT,CASSELSGSTNEKLFF
TRBD2,TRBV7-6,few,TRBJ2-7,TGTGCCAGCAGCTTAATGGTAGCGGGAACTGGTGAGCAGTACTTC,CASSLMVAGTGEQYF
NA,TRBV4-1,NA,TRBJ2-3,TGCGCCAGCAGCCAAGTCCTCGGGCAGTTGCAGGGAGATACGCAGTATTTT,CASSQVLGQLQGDTQYF
NA,TRBV28,NA,TRBJ2-4,TGTGCCAGCAGCCCCCTTGGAGGGCGGATCGGGGAGTACTTC,CASSPLGGRIGEYF
NA,TRBV19,NA,TRBJ2-1,TGTGCCAGTAGTATCCCCTCAGGCAATGAGCAGTTCTTC,CASSIPSGNEQFF
NA,TRBV7-9,NA,TRBJ1-3,TGTGCCAGCAGCTTGGGGCGACAGATCTCTGGAAACACCATATATTTT,CASSLGRQISGNTIYF
TRBD1,TRBV4-1,few,TRBJ1-6,TGCGCCAGCAGCCAGCCGGGACAGGGGAACCCCCTCCACTTT,CASSQPGQGNPLHF
NA,TRBV10-1,NA,TRBJ2-7,TGCGCCAGCAGCGGGACCTCCTACGAGCAGTACTTC,CASSGTSYEQYF
TRBD2,TRBV5-8,NA,TRBJ2-1,TGTGCCAGCATCAACTCCGGGACTAGCTGGAGTGAGCAGTTCTTC,CASINSGTSWSEQFF
TRBD1,TRBV6-1,few,TRBJ1-6,TGTGCCAGCAGTGGAACCGGGACAGAGTATAATTCACCCCTCCACTTT,CASSGTGTEYNSPLHF
NA,TRBV28,NA,TRBJ2-7,TGTGCCAGCAGCCGAGAGCCACAGGGACGGCAGTACTTC,CASSREPQGRQYF